This record looks at one T cell receptor beta chain sequence and its context. This clonotype was observed at least ten times. Its antigen target is currently unknown. No base qualities exist here, and no much larger clone lies one base off it. This specimen belongs to a study of human T cells and chemical hapten exposure (dated by TCRdb to the early 2020s). About the investigation overall: For sensitization, 2% DPC in acetone was applied to a roughly 2 cm by roughly 2 cm area of upper inner arm skin. Weekly therapeutic DPC doses were additionally applied to the scalp of patients throughout the roughly 24-week study period. Patch testing was done on the upper back using Finn chambers containing 0.01% DPC, and results were scored after 6 days according to International Contact Dermatitis Research Group standards. The mostly female patient cohort included alopecia areata with under or over 50% scalp involvement, alopecia totalis and alopecia universalis. Libraries were pooled for sequencing, and variation in per-sample TCR yields was attributed mainly to small differences in library volumes within the pool. This study followed changes in the peripheral blood TCR repertoire in vivo during primary and secondary sensitization of alopecia patients to the hapten diphenylcyclopropenone (DPC). Blood samples were taken from patients before sensitization (week 0) and at 2, 6 and about 24 weeks after DPC sensitization. For TCR sequencing, blood came from 25 to 35 alopecia patients at anywhere from one to four time points (pre-sensitization, 2, 6 and 24 weeks). On the study overall, not on this receptor specifically: Because every patient had alopecia, a presumed autoimmune disease, the patients' immune response might differ from that of healthy individuals. Compared with pre-sensitization or healthy control sets, expanded TCRs formed significantly more large CDR3 similarity clusters, which is consistent with antigen-driven responses. The number of TCRs above 1 in 1000 frequency did not change with DPC sensitization; there was no evidence of global repertoire structure alterations. Repeated subsampling changed both the strength of the expansion versus patch-test correlation and the threshold at which the correlation became significant. The number of PT1 expanded TCRs positively correlated with patch test score, significant at thresholds 8, 16 and 32 but not 4.

The sample's time point, from its label and the paper: patch test 2, 6 weeks after DPC sensitization. The treatment or condition label here, explained by the study, means: therapeutic diphenylcyclopropenone sensitization with weekly scalp DPC. At each patch-test visit, blood was drawn before the patch test was applied. Patients were eligible if aged 18 to 70, diagnosed with alopecia and judged suitable for DPC therapy, and pregnant patients were excluded. Total RNA was extracted from unfractionated whole blood that had been collected in Tempus Blood RNA tubes. Libraries were prepared through RACE. The listed sequencing device is NextSeq 500. During library preparation, unique molecular identifiers were attached to individual cDNA molecules so that TCRs could be counted in a quantitative, reproducible way. Each blood RNA sample was used to sequence both TCR alpha and TCR beta chains. Under the source paper's analysis protocol: Samples had a median of roughly 91,000 TCRs, with a range from about 23,224 to 750,000. The Decombinator software suite was used to annotate the V, J and CDR3 of the TCR reads. For the PS versus PT1 abundance plots, all samples were subsampled to the same number of TCRs (28,000). TCRs were defined as expanded if absent before sensitization and observed at least eight times at the 2-week time point. Clones were called with MiXCR by TCRdb after fastp trimmed the public reads at Q25, and only in-frame beta chains were retained. A single entry per CDR3 protein holds the most common genes and DNA from its merged rows. V and J calls and clone size were set by TCRdb, not the authors. For this sample there are fewer than 85,000 distinct CDR3 sequences; around a tenth appear just once. The top ten clones comprise roughly 1.6% of the sample.

The clonotype was recovered from a man in his late teens or twenties with alopecia areata. Some clones in this sample may be carry-over from other donors' samples. The material was whole blood, obtained in connection with sensitization to the hapten diphenylcyclopropenone (DPC).

Here the CDR3 is given as CASSNIGGNNEQFF. Read as DNA, the sequence is TGTGCCAGCAGCAATATTGGTGGAAACAATGAGCAGTTCTTC. The sequence joins TRBV7-9 to TRBJ2-1; too little of a D gene remains to name it. The CDR3 sequence holds 14 residues, the cysteine and phenylalanine included. Only CDR3 DNA remains: 42 bases, in frame from the first base. The germline V gene encodes CDR1 SEHNR and CDR2 FQNEAQ (reference sequence). Between the V and J ends, shortened by 5 bases and 5 bases respectively, the junction contains 13 bases.